Reported below is one T cell receptor beta chain. Its antigen remains unknown. This sample was included in a study of PD-1 blockade in classical Hodgkin lymphoma. TCRdb keeps only in-frame clones here, not all; method: immunoSEQ multiplex PCR. The sample holds about 63,000 clones, around 89% seen once. Overall study results and limits: Whatever underlies the repertoire differences (possibly disease activity or prior therapy) remains undefined. It was among complete responders that baseline diversity resembled that of newly diagnosed patients. Only CD4+ TCR diversity, not CD8+, had risen significantly by C4D1.

With no exception, relapse followed autologous stem cell transplantation in all patients, and brentuximab vedotin exposure varied. The germline V gene encodes CDR1 SQVTM and CDR2 ANQGSEA. Trimming cost V 7 bases and J 7 bases, with 16 bases left between them. The CDR3 covers 12 residues. The receptor comes from a human donor with classical Hodgkin lymphoma. The chain uses TRBV29-1 and TRBJ2-5; D perhaps matches TRBD2 (5 bases). The material sequenced was peripheral blood mononuclear cells (PBMCs), taken before the second cycle of nivolumab. The CDR3 DNA sequence: TGCAGCGCTGGACTCCTGGCCGGGACCCAGTACTTC. This encodes CSAGLLAGTQYF.